These 30 T cell receptor beta chains were all obtained from the same sample, sequenced in a study of CD8+CD57+ T cells in acquired aplastic anemia. TCR beta VDJ combinations and CDR3 sequences were profiled from genomic DNA. TCRdb reprocessed the reads with MiXCR, giving one entry per CDR3 protein. The sample shows about 190,000 distinct CDR3 sequences, about half of them seen only once. The sequenced material came from sorted CD4+, CD8+, or CD8+CD57+ T cells (not recorded which) from PBMCs. The receptors were gathered from a human donor in good health, serving as a control.

This clonotype was counted many times. The chain employs TRBV7-2 and TRBJ1-2, with 7 bases lining up with TRBD1. Per germline, CDR1 SGHTA and CDR2 FQGNSA. The CDR3 runs 15 residues. The V and J ends lost 3 bases and 9 bases, in that order; junction bases with no gene match: 13. The CDR3 DNA follows: TGTGCCAGCAGCTTTTTACCGGGACAGAAGTCGAGCTACACCTTC. Translated, it gives CASSFLPGQKSSYTF.

The genes are TRBV2 and TRBJ1-2; possibly TRBD1 for D (5 bases). Trimming removed 2 bases at V and 8 bases at J, with 9 bases between. Germline V gives CDR1 SNHLY, CDR2 FYNNEI. This CDR3 comprises 12 residues. The CDR3 bases are TGTGCCAGCAGTGAAAGGGGACTGGGCTACACCTTC. Translation: CASSERGLGYTF.

In its sample, this clonotype was seen a few times. The V call is TRBV7-9, the J call TRBJ1-2; possible D gene TRBD1, 6 bases. This CDR3 has 14 amino acids. The V and J ends lost 5 bases and 2 bases respectively, with 12 bases between them. In germline, CDR1 is SEHNR, CDR2 FQNEAQ (reference sequence). CDR3 DNA sequence: TGTGCCAGCAGCCGATGGGACACCAACTATGGCTACACCTTC. Its translation is CASSRWDTNYGYTF. The complete variable domain, with remaining parts taken from reference TRBV7-9 and TRBJ1-2, reads DTGVSQNPRHKITKRGQNVTFRCDPISEHNRLYWYRQTLGQGPEFLTYFQNEAQLEKSRLLSDRFSAERPKGSFSTLEIQRTEQGDSAMYLCASSRWDTNYGYTFGSGTRLTVV.

V and J are TRBV10-3 and TRBJ2-7; TRBD1 matches at 10 bases. The J segment lost 0 bases and the V segment lost 7 bases, leaving 12 bases of the junction unmatched. Germline V gives CDR1 ENHRY, CDR2 SYGVKD. CDR3 length: 17 residues. CDR3: CAIKVGSGTGVSYEQYF. CDR3 DNA sequence: TGTGCCATCAAAGTCGGGTCTGGGACAGGGGTCTCCTACGAGCAGTACTTC.

A word on this clonotype: The junction differs from germline at one of its ends, possibly a read error. The V and J genes are TRBV4-3 and TRBJ2-7; 9 nucleotides align to TRBD1. From germline, CDR1 is LGHNA and CDR2 YSLEER. The CDR3 extends over 14 amino acids. CDR3: CAGSRSGQGYEQYF. DNA of the CDR3: TGCGCCGGCAGCCGATCGGGACAGGGTTACGAGCAGTACTTC.

This clonotype was counted only a few times. This chain links TRBV15 with TRBJ1-2, with a tentative D call TRBD1 (6 bases). CDR3 length equals 12 residues. The germline V and J ends were trimmed by 2 bases and 8 bases, with 9 bases remaining between them. Germline CDR1 and CDR2: LNHNV and YYDKDF (reference sequence). The CDR3 DNA reads TGTGCCACCAGCAGATCAGACAGGGGCTACACCTTC. It encodes CATSRSDRGYTF. Supplemented by reference TRBV15 and TRBJ1-2, the full variable domain reads DAMVIQNPRYQVTQFGKPVTLSCSQTLNHNVMYWYQQKSSQAPKLLFHYYDKDFNNEADTPDNFQSRRPNTSFCFLDIRSPGLGDTAMYLCATSRSDRGYTFGSGTRLTVV.

This chain connects TRBV5-6 to TRBJ1-1, with D perhaps TRBD1 (5 bases). The V gene's germline CDR1 is SGHDT and CDR2 YYEEEE. Trimming left V 3 bases short and J 3 bases short, with 6 bases between. This CDR3 has 12 residues. CDR3 nucleotides: TGTGCCAGCAGCTGGGGGGACACTGAAGCTTTCTTT. Its protein is CASSWGDTEAFF.

The gene calls are TRBV7-2 and TRBJ1-2, with 9 nucleotides matching TRBD1. The CDR3 has 15 residues. V trimming: 1 base; J trimming: 8 bases; junction bases outside the gene matches: 8. Germline V gene sequence: CDR1 SGHTA, CDR2 FQGNSA. The CDR3: CASSLGHRGRGGYTF. CDR3 sequence (DNA): TGTGCCAGCAGCTTAGGACACAGGGGGCGCGGGGGCTACACCTTC.

With regard to this clonotype: This may be a read error, as it is one base from a much larger clone. The conserved phenylalanine or tryptophan normally closing the CDR3 is absent here, so this likely arose from a read error. The V call is TRBV13, the J call TRBJ2-3; TRBD1 might be the D (6 bases). Trimming stripped 1 base from V and 5 bases from J, with 19 bases between. This CDR3 is 17 amino acids long. From germline, CDR1 is PRHDT and CDR2 FYEKMQ (reference sequence). CDR3 in DNA: TGTGCCAGCAGCTTAGTAAGGGACATTCAATGGGGAGATACGCAGTATTCT. It encodes CASSLVRDIQWGDTQYS.

V and J are TRBV7-9 and TRBJ1-1; D possibly corresponds to TRBD1 (6 bases). This CDR3 region has 14 residues. The germline CDR1 and CDR2 sequences are SEHNR and FQNEAQ (reference sequence). Trimming took off 1 base at V and 5 bases at J, with 11 bases between the two ends. The CDR3 loop is CASSLDREVTEAFF. In DNA, the CDR3 is TGTGCCAGCAGCTTAGACAGGGAGGTTACTGAAGCTTTCTTT.

The chain uses TRBV7-2 and TRBJ1-2; TRBD1 matches at 8 bases. CDR3 length equals 14 residues. The germline gives CDR1 SGHTA, CDR2 FQGNSA. The V and J ends lost 9 bases and 5 bases, in that order; junction bases with no gene match: 11. CDR3 amino acids: CASKTGDGTYGYTF. The DNA of the CDR3 is TGTGCCAGTAAGACAGGGGATGGTACTTATGGCTACACCTTC.

V usage is TRBV7-6 and J usage is TRBJ2-5; 14 bases fit TRBD2. The CDR3 runs to 17 residues. Germline CDR1 and CDR2: SGHVS and FNYEAQ. J gave up 3 bases and V 2 bases, and 5 bases lay outside the gene matches. Here the CDR3 DNA reads TGTGCCAGCAGCTTAACAACGACTAGCGGGGGGGAAGAGACCCAGTACTTC. Amino acids: CASSLTTTSGGEETQYF.

The V call is TRBV7-9, the J call TRBJ1-1, with a tentative D call TRBD1 (6 bases). The germline gives CDR1 SEHNR, CDR2 FQNEAQ (reference sequence). Between the trimmed V and J ends, which lost 3 bases and 0 bases, there was a span of 8 bases. The CDR3 totals 14 residues. CDR3 DNA sequence: TGTGCCAGCAGCTTGGGACACATGAACACTGAAGCTTTCTTT. Protein product: CASSLGHMNTEAFF.

This chain connects TRBV7-2 to TRBJ2-7; D might be TRBD1 (7 bases). This CDR3 region has 11 residues. Per the germline V gene, CDR1 is SGHTA and CDR2 is FQGNSA. V shed 8 bases and J shed 7 bases, with 12 bases lying between them. CDR3 coding DNA: TGTGCCAGCCGCAGGGGGGAAGAGCAGTACTTC. Its translation: CASRRGEEQYF.

This chain links TRBV11-2 with TRBJ2-7; no definite D call. Germline lookup yields CDR1 SGHAT and CDR2 FQNNGV. This CDR3 is built from 13 residues. V was trimmed by 5 bases and J by 4 bases, leaving 12 bases between them. The CDR3 region is CASSRARRYEQYF. CDR3 DNA sequence: TGTGCCAGCAGCCGGGCAAGACGGTACGAGCAGTACTTC.

The sample holds one count of this clonotype. The chain carries TRBV12-3 or TRBV12-4 and TRBJ1-6, with a tentative D call TRBD1 (5 bases). This CDR3 has 14 amino acids. Trimming cost V 3 bases and J 7 bases, with 10 bases left between them. The CDR3 protein is CASSFQGENSPLHF. The CDR3 DNA follows: TGTGCCAGCAGTTTTCAGGGTGAAAATTCACCCCTCCACTTT.

This clonotype was detected many times. This chain joins TRBV9 and TRBJ2-1; D uncertain. Germline CDR1 SGDLS, CDR2 YYNGEE. This CDR3 is 14 amino acids long. V was pared by 1 base and J by 7 bases, with 12 bases between. The CDR3 DNA follows: TGTGCCAGCAGCGTAACTTGGTCTTGGAATGAGCAGTTCTTC. Translated: CASSVTWSWNEQFF. Full variable domain (remainder filled in from reference TRBV9 and TRBJ2-1): DSGVTQTPKHLITATGQRVTLRCSPRSGDLSVYWYQQSLDQGLQFLIQYYNGEERAKGNILERFSAQQFPDLHSELNLSSLELGDSALYFCASSVTWSWNEQFFGPGTRLTVL.

At least ten counts were recorded for this clonotype. This rearrangement joins TRBV27 to TRBJ2-7, with 14 bases fitting TRBD2. Trimming removed 1 base from V and 1 base from J; junction bases left unmatched: 3. CDR3 length: 17 amino acids. Per germline, CDR1 MNHEY and CDR2 SMNVEV (reference sequence). CDR3 nucleotides: TGTGCCAGCAGTTTATTGGGGACTAGCGGGGGATCCTACGAGCAGTACTTC. Protein product: CASSLLGTSGGSYEQYF.

This clonotype was found a few times. The chain recombines TRBV29-1 with TRBJ1-1; 10 bases align to TRBD1. The CDR3 is 17 residues long. The V gene end was trimmed by 1 base and the J gene end by 1 base; junction bases not matched to a gene: 9. In germline, CDR1 is SQVTM, CDR2 ANQGSEA. The chain's CDR3 is CSVEGWDRGSGNTEAFF. CDR3 coding DNA: TGCAGCGTTGAAGGTTGGGACAGGGGTTCAGGGAACACTGAAGCTTTCTTT.

This clonotype occurred many times. This sequence joins TRBV7-2 and TRBJ1-5; weak D call: TRBD1 (5 bases). From germline, CDR1 is SGHTA and CDR2 FQGNSA. There are 14 residues in the CDR3. The V gene lost 7 bases and the J gene lost 8 bases, with 18 bases spanning the gap. The CDR3 is CASTSLRQGEPQHF. The DNA of the CDR3 is TGTGCCAGCACCTCCCTTAGGCAAGGGGAGCCCCAGCATTTT.

The rearrangement links TRBV7-4 to TRBJ2-3, with D possibly TRBD2 on 6 matching bases. The V end lost 3 bases, the J end lost 0 bases, and 13 bases lay between the germline ends. Germline V gene sequence: CDR1 SGHVT, CDR2 SQSDAQ. The CDR3 totals 16 residues. The CDR3 DNA follows: TGTGCCAGCAGCTTGAGTCTAGCGTCTAGCACAGATACGCAGTATTTT. Protein: CASSLSLASSTDTQYF.

Many counts were recorded for this clonotype. CDR3 region: CSAGAGTREAFF. CDR3 sequence (DNA): TGCAGTGCTGGAGCCGGGACAAGGGAAGCTTTCTTT. The rearrangement joins TRBV20-1 to TRBJ1-1, with D possibly TRBD1 on 6 matching bases. V was pared by 5 bases and J by 8 bases, with 15 bases between. This CDR3 comprises 12 residues. The germline CDR1 and CDR2 sequences are DFQATT and SNEGSKA (reference sequence).

This clonotype was picked up many times. The rearrangement uses TRBV4-2 and TRBJ2-5; possible D gene TRBD2, 6 bases. Germline loops: CDR1 LGHNA, CDR2 YNFKEQ. The CDR3 runs 17 residues. The V gene lost 1 base and the J gene lost 6 bases, with 21 bases spanning the gap. The CDR3 here is CASSQGWRGSLEQTQYF. CDR3 nucleotides: TGTGCCAGCAGCCAAGGGTGGCGGGGTAGCCTTGAACAGACCCAGTACTTC.

This clonotype was picked up a small number of times. The V and J genes are TRBV20-1 and TRBJ1-1; a possible D gene is TRBD1 (6 bases). The germline CDR1 and CDR2 sequences are DFQATT and SNEGSKA (reference sequence). V was trimmed by 5 bases and J by 0 bases, leaving 10 bases between them. There are 13 residues in the CDR3. CDR3 amino acids: CSAGDTVNTEAFF. DNA of the CDR3: TGCAGTGCTGGGGACACAGTGAACACTGAAGCTTTCTTT.

Details on this clonotype: The junction differs from germline at one of its ends, possibly a read error. This chain links TRBV7-7 with TRBJ1-2; unclear D gene. Germline loops: CDR1 SSHAT, CDR2 FNYEAQ (reference sequence). There are 16 residues in the CDR3. As DNA, the CDR3 is TGTGCTAGCAGCTTAGGAGTTCAGAACCAAGACTATGGCTACACCTTC. Amino acids: CASSLGVQNQDYGYTF. Looking up the rest from reference TRBV7-7 and TRBJ1-2 gives the full variable domain: GAGVSQSPRYKVTKRGQDVTLRCDPISSHATLYWYQQALGQGPEFLTYFNYEAQPDKSGLPSDRFSAERPEGSISTLTIQRTEQRDSAMYRCASSLGVQNQDYGYTFGSGTRLTVV.

The J gene is TRBJ2-1, the V gene TRBV6-6; 7 nucleotides match TRBD1. CDR3 length equals 15 residues. Losses at the gene ends were 4 bases for V and 1 base for J; bases not matched to a gene: 4. CDR1 is MNHNY and CDR2 is SVGAGI in the germline V gene (reference sequence). As DNA, the CDR3 is TGTGCCAGCAGTTCCCGACAGGGATCCTACAATGAGCAGTTCTTC. It translates to CASSSRQGSYNEQFF.

This chain links TRBV5-6 with TRBJ2-3, with D maybe TRBD2 (6 bases). From germline, CDR1 is SGHDT and CDR2 YYEEEE. The CDR3 sequence is 17 residues long. The V gene lost 5 bases and the J gene lost 7 bases, with 26 bases spanning the gap. The CDR3 loop reads CASSTPMGGALGYTQYF. The CDR3 coding sequence is TGTGCCAGCAGTACCCCAATGGGCGGGGCCCTCGGGTATACGCAGTATTTT.

To note about this clonotype: A read error may produce the germline difference seen at one junction end. This chain connects TRBV4-3 to TRBJ2-2, with D maybe TRBD2 (7 bases). The CDR3 extends over 16 amino acids. Germline V gives CDR1 LGHNA, CDR2 YSLEER. In nucleotides, the CDR3 is TGCGCCAACAGCCTTGGAGGGGGGGCGAACACCGGGGAGCTGTTTTTT. Protein: CANSLGGGANTGELFF.

This clonotype was observed many times. V is TRBV20-1 and J is TRBJ1-5; D remains unclear. The germline CDR1 and CDR2 sequences are DFQATT and SNEGSKA (reference sequence). The V and J ends lost 6 bases and 7 bases respectively, with 10 bases between them. The CDR3 runs 11 residues. The CDR3 DNA is TGCAGTGCAACGGACGGGCAGCCCCAGCATTTT. It is translated as CSATDGQPQHF.

Ten or more counts support this clonotype. The chain has TRBV12-3 or TRBV12-4 and TRBJ1-2; possibly TRBD1 for D (5 bases). The V end lost 5 bases, the J end lost 2 bases, and 15 bases lay between the germline ends. This CDR3 region has 15 residues. In nucleotides, the CDR3 is TGTGCCAGCAGTCGAGGAGGTACAGGCAACTATGGCTACACCTTC. It yields the protein CASSRGGTGNYGYTF.